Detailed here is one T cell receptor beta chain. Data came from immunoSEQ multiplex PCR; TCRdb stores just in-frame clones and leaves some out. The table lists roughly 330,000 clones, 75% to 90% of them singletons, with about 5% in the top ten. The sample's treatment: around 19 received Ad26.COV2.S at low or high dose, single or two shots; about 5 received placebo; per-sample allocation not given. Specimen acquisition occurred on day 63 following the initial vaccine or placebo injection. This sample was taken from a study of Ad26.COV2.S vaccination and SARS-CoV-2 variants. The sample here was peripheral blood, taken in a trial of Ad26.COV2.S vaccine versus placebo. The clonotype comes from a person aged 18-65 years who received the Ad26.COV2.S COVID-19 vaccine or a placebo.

For the CDR3, the DNA is TGTGCCAGCAGGAGAGGGACAGGTACCTACAATGAGCAGTTCTTC. Translation: CASRRGTGTYNEQFF. The rearrangement joins TRBV5-6 to TRBJ2-1; the match to TRBD1 covers 8 bases. V lost 5 bases to trimming and J lost 2 bases; unmatched junction nucleotides: 6. Per the germline V gene, CDR1 is SGHDT and CDR2 is YYEEEE. CDR3 length: 15 residues.